A single sample gave rise to the 28 T cell receptor beta chains below, sequenced in a study of molecular identifiers for immune sequencing clone quantification (dated by TCRdb to the late 2010s). Library construction relied on PCR. Instrument used: NextSeq 500. TCRdb cleaned the public reads at Q25 with fastp, built clones with MiXCR and kept in-frame beta chains. Every distinct CDR3 protein forms one entry, paired with its most common genes and DNA. For this sample the table gives approximately 500,000 distinct CDR3 sequences, of which around 23% were detected only once. The ten largest clones capture about 0.75% of the sample. Sequencing was performed on naive CD8+ T cells from blood, with Jurkat cell RNA spiked in. This sample's cell subset or site label indicates: FACS-sorted CD8+CD4-CCR7+CD45RA+ naive T cells. These receptors were collected from a human donor in good health. Some libraries in this study had Jurkat cell RNA spiked in.

At least ten counts were recorded for this clonotype. The rearrangement uses TRBV4-3 and TRBJ1-1; D perhaps matches TRBD1 (6 bases). The length of the CDR3 is 15 residues. Trimming left V 0 bases short and J 4 bases short, with 12 bases between. Germline CDR1 and CDR2: LGHNA and YSLEER. CDR3 sequence (DNA): TGCGCCAGCAGCCAAGATTGGGGGCTTAGCACTGAAGCTTTCTTT. Its protein is CASSQDWGLSTEAFF.

This clonotype has just one count. The junction departs from the called germline gene at one end, perhaps through a read error. This chain joins TRBV18 and TRBJ2-3; D is unresolved. The CDR3 spans 13 residues. Per the germline V gene, CDR1 is KGHSH and CDR2 is LQKENI. CDR3 nucleotide sequence: TGTGCCCGCTCCCCCCCGAGTTCGGATCCGCAGTATTTT. Its protein is CARSPPSSDPQYF.

This clonotype appeared a few times. This sequence joins TRBV20-1 and TRBJ2-7; 7 bases fit TRBD2. Germline CDR1 reads DFQATT; CDR2 reads SNEGSKA (reference sequence). The CDR3 contains 14 residues. Germline trimming cut 5 bases from V and 5 bases from J; bases unmatched to any gene: 12. CDR3 DNA sequence: TGCAGTGCTGCCTCCCTGACTAGCTTCGACGAGCAGTACTTC. It encodes CSAASLTSFDEQYF.

Notes on this clonotype: Since a much larger clone is just one base distant, this may be a read error. CDR3 loop: CASSLHSSVAEAFF. The DNA of the CDR3 is TGTGCCAGCAGCTTACACTCATCGGTGGCTGAAGCTTTCTTT. The chain joins TRBV7-9 to TRBJ1-1; no clear D. From germline, CDR1 is SEHNR and CDR2 FQNEAQ (reference sequence). This CDR3 comprises 14 residues. The V gene lost 2 bases and the J gene lost 6 bases, with 13 bases spanning the gap. Complete variable domain (other parts from reference TRBV7-9 and TRBJ1-1): DTGVSQNPRHKITKRGQNVTFRCDPISEHNRLYWYRQTLGQGPEFLTYFQNEAQLEKSRLLSDRFSAERPKGSFSTLEIQRTEQGDSAMYLCASSLHSSVAEAFFGQGTRLTVV.

The genes are TRBV2 and TRBJ2-7, with TRBD1 as a possible D gene (6 bases). The CDR3 spans 13 residues. CDR1 is SNHLY and CDR2 is FYNNEI in the germline V gene. V shed 4 bases and J shed 6 bases, with 13 bases lying between them. CDR3 sequence: CASSGQGTCEQYF. The CDR3 region has the DNA TGTGCCAGCAGTGGTCAGGGGACCTGCGAGCAGTACTTC. The complete variable domain, with remaining parts taken from reference TRBV2 and TRBJ2-7, reads EPEVTQTPSHQVTQMGQEVILRCVPISNHLYFYWYRQILGQKVEFLVSFYNNEISEKSEIFDDQFSVERPDGSNFTLKIRSTKLEDSAMYFCASSGQGTCEQYFGPGTRLTVT.

Only a few counts were recorded for this clonotype. The V and J genes are TRBV11-2 and TRBJ2-2; possibly TRBD1 for D (6 bases). Trimming removed 10 bases from V and 1 base from J, with 10 bases in between. This CDR3 has 13 residues. From germline, CDR1 is SGHAT and CDR2 FQNNGV. For the CDR3, the DNA is TGTGCCACGACAGGCGAGAACACCGGGGAGCTGTTTTTT. It yields the protein CATTGENTGELFF. Using reference TRBV11-2 and TRBJ2-2 for the parts outside the CDR3, the full variable domain is EAGVAQSPRYKIIEKRQSVAFWCNPISGHATLYWYQQILGQGPKLLIQFQNNGVVDDSQLPKDRFSAERLKGVDSTLKIQPAKLEDSAVYLCATTGENTGELFFGEGSRLTVL.

The chain links TRBV2 to TRBJ2-7, with a tentative D call TRBD2 (5 bases). Trimming shortened V by 7 bases and J by 3 bases, and 13 bases separated the two germline ends. This CDR3 comprises 13 residues. Germline V gives CDR1 SNHLY, CDR2 FYNNEI. In DNA form, the CDR3 reads TGTGCCAGCAAAGTCGGGAAGAACTACGAGCAGTACTTC. Its protein product is CASKVGKNYEQYF. The full variable domain, rest sourced from reference TRBV2 and TRBJ2-7, is EPEVTQTPSHQVTQMGQEVILRCVPISNHLYFYWYRQILGQKVEFLVSFYNNEISEKSEIFDDQFSVERPDGSNFTLKIRSTKLEDSAMYFCASKVGKNYEQYFGPGTRLTVT.

This clonotype turned up a few times. V is TRBV30 and J is TRBJ1-2; D remains unclear. The CDR3 totals 15 residues. Germline lookup yields CDR1 GTSNPN and CDR2 SVGIG (reference sequence). The germline V and J ends were trimmed by 1 base and 0 bases, with 12 bases remaining between them. For the CDR3, the DNA is TGTGCCTGGAGTGCGACATTGAAAACTAACTATGGCTACACCTTC. Its protein product is CAWSATLKTNYGYTF.

The genes are TRBV7-8 and TRBJ2-7; 7 bases line up with TRBD1. V trimming: 4 bases; J trimming: 5 bases; junction bases outside the gene matches: 8. The CDR3 is 14 residues long. Per the germline V gene, CDR1 is SGHVS and CDR2 is FQNEAQ. CDR3 DNA: TGTGCCAGCAGCTCGGGACAGTGGAAGAACGAGCAGTACTTC. Translating gives CASSSGQWKNEQYF. Full variable domain (rest looked up from reference TRBV7-8 and TRBJ2-7): GAGVSQSPRYKVAKRGQDVALRCDPISGHVSLFWYQQALGQGPEFLTYFQNEAQLDKSGLPSDRFFAERPEGSVSTLKIQRTQQEDSAVYLCASSSGQWKNEQYFGPGTRLTVT.

Comments on this clonotype: The final CDR3 position lacks the conserved phenylalanine or tryptophan, pointing to a likely read error. The V and J genes are TRBV2 and TRBJ2-7; 7 bases line up with TRBD1. Germline CDR1 and CDR2: SNHLY and FYNNEI. V gave up 6 bases and J gave up 7 bases; unmatched junction bases: 18. The CDR3 runs to 16 residues. The CDR3 region is CASRQVEVRGMGEQYL. For the CDR3, the DNA is TGTGCCAGCAGACAAGTGGAGGTCAGGGGGATGGGAGAGCAGTACCTC.

The table lists this clonotype with a few counts. The CDR3 is CASSSTKTSGSGSDTQYF. DNA of the CDR3: TGTGCCAGCAGCTCAACGAAGACTAGCGGGTCCGGGTCAGATACGCAGTATTTT. The chain couples TRBV7-9 to TRBJ2-3; 10 bases are a match to TRBD2. The CDR3 has 18 amino acids. CDR1 and CDR2 (germline): SEHNR, FQNEAQ (reference sequence). V lost 4 bases and J lost 4; bases outside the gene matches: 14.

This clonotype was seen only a few times. The rearrangement links TRBV4-1 to TRBJ2-1, with 7 nucleotides matching TRBD1. J gave up 3 bases and V 0 bases, and 8 bases lay outside the gene matches. Germline V lookup: CDR1 MGHRA, CDR2 YSYEKL. The CDR3 consists of 17 residues. The chain's CDR3 is CASSQDALRDSYNEQFF. The CDR3 bases are TGCGCCAGCAGCCAAGATGCGCTGAGGGACAGCTACAATGAGCAGTTCTTC.

This chain links TRBV4-3 with TRBJ2-5, with D possibly being TRBD1 (5 bases). The CDR3 spans 14 residues. The ends were cut back, 0 bases at V and 3 bases at J, with 8 bases in the middle. From germline, CDR1 is LGHNA and CDR2 YSLEER. The CDR3 nucleotides are TGCGCCAGCAGCCAAGATTTGACAGAAGAGACCCAGTACTTC. Translation: CASSQDLTEETQYF.

This clonotype has a handful of counts. This rearrangement joins TRBV19 to TRBJ2-7; 7 bases fit TRBD1. Germline trimming cut 5 bases from V and 3 bases from J; bases unmatched to any gene: 7. The CDR3 totals 14 residues. The germline gives CDR1 LNHDA, CDR2 SQIVND (reference sequence). DNA of the CDR3: TGTGCCAGTAGTGCTAGGGACAGAGACTACGAGCAGTACTTC. It is translated as CASSARDRDYEQYF.

The chain has TRBV5-4 and TRBJ2-5, with 7 bases that match TRBD1. Looked up from germline, CDR1 is SGHNT and CDR2 is YYREEE (reference sequence). This CDR3 has 15 residues. V was pared by 4 bases and J by 3 bases, with 9 bases of the junction left unmatched. As DNA, the CDR3 is TGTGCCAGCAGCAGAACCGGGACAGCAAAAGAGACCCAGTACTTC. Protein product: CASSRTGTAKETQYF.

This clonotype was seen ten or more times. This chain links TRBV7-9 with TRBJ2-4; possibly TRBD1 for D (5 bases). Trimming stripped 4 bases from V and 0 bases from J, with 10 bases between. CDR1 is SEHNR, CDR2 FQNEAQ, per germline (reference sequence). This CDR3 has 15 amino acids. Here the CDR3 DNA reads TGTGCCAGCAGCTCAACAGGAGTAGCCAAAAACATTCAGTACTTC. Translating it yields CASSSTGVAKNIQYF.

Many counts were recorded for this clonotype. J is TRBJ2-7 and V is TRBV13, with TRBD1 matching 9 bases. Germline assignment: CDR1 PRHDT and CDR2 FYEKMQ (reference sequence). CDR3 length: 14 residues. V lost 0 bases to trimming and J lost 7 bases; unmatched junction nucleotides: 4. CDR3 in DNA: TGTGCCAGCAGCTTAGGGACAGGGGGATTTGAGCAGTACTTC. Residues: CASSLGTGGFEQYF. The full variable domain, rest sourced from reference TRBV13 and TRBJ2-7, is AAGVIQSPRHLIKEKRETATLKCYPIPRHDTVYWYQQGPGQDPQFLISFYEKMQSDKGSIPDRFSAQQFSDYHSELNMSSLELGDSALYFCASSLGTGGFEQYFGPGTRLTVT.

This chain connects TRBV19 to TRBJ2-7; D unresolved. The CDR3 covers 15 residues. Germline loops: CDR1 LNHDA, CDR2 SQIVND (reference sequence). The V gene lost 1 base and the J gene lost 0 bases, with 10 bases spanning the gap. CDR3 region: CASSIGGGASYEQYF. The CDR3, as DNA: TGTGCCAGTAGTATAGGGGGTGGAGCCTCCTACGAGCAGTACTTC.

Concerning this clonotype: It may be a read error: a sequence one base away is much more abundant. No conserved phenylalanine or tryptophan is present at the end of the CDR3, so a read error is the likely explanation. V usage is TRBV7-2 and J usage is TRBJ2-7; no firm D call. Looked up from germline, CDR1 is SGHTA and CDR2 is FQGNSA. The CDR3 length is 14 residues. With 3 bases removed from V and 2 bases from J, the gap between germline ends came to 11 bases. In DNA, the CDR3 is TGTGCCAGCAGCTTTAGGACGACGCCCTACGAGCAGTACTCC. Protein sequence: CASSFRTTPYEQYS.

This clonotype has only a few counts. DNA for the CDR3: TGTGCCAGCTCCAATACAGACCCGTCTTACGAGCAGTACTTC. This translates into CASSNTDPSYEQYF. The V call is TRBV5-5, the J call TRBJ2-7; no firm D call. V was cut by 7 bases and J by 4 bases, with 18 bases left in between. CDR1 and CDR2 from the germline V gene are SGHKS and YYEKEE (reference sequence). The CDR3 has 14 residues.

CDR3 nucleotides: TGTGCCAGCAGCATCCAGGAGGTGGCTGAAGCTTTCTTT. Amino acid sequence: CASSIQEVAEAFF. The genes are TRBV21-1 and TRBJ1-1. TRBV21-1 is designated a pseudogene. This CDR3 region has 13 residues.

Remarks on this clonotype: A clone one base away is much larger, so this may be a read error. The chain joins TRBV5-1 to TRBJ2-5; no reliable D call. Germline V gene sequence: CDR1 SGHRS, CDR2 YFSETQ. CDR3 size: 14 residues. CDR3 coding DNA: TGCGCCAGCGGCTTGGGCGCCTTTGAGGAGACCCAGTACTTC. Protein: CASGLGAFEETQYF.

This clonotype was seen many times. The chain couples TRBV12-3 or TRBV12-4 to TRBJ1-4; 8 bases align to TRBD1. This CDR3 region has 13 residues. The CDR3 spells CGSGGSSSEKLFF. The CDR3 DNA sequence: TGTGGTTCAGGGGGCAGCAGTAGTGAAAAACTGTTTTTT.

The sample holds many counts of this clonotype. The chain is built from TRBV7-9 and TRBJ2-7, with D possibly matching TRBD1 (5 bases). The CDR3 runs 12 residues. Trimming took 2 bases from V and 6 from J, leaving 8 bases between them. Germline CDR1 SEHNR, CDR2 FQNEAQ (reference sequence). The DNA for the CDR3 is TGTGCCAGCAGCTTACCAGGGTCCGAGCAGTACTTC. As protein: CASSLPGSEQYF. The whole variable domain, filled in from reference TRBV7-9 and TRBJ2-7, reads DTGVSQNPRHKITKRGQNVTFRCDPISEHNRLYWYRQTLGQGPEFLTYFQNEAQLEKSRLLSDRFSAERPKGSFSTLEIQRTEQGDSAMYLCASSLPGSEQYFGPGTRLTVT.

This clonotype was detected ten times or more. Here the CDR3 reads CASSEPAREVGQPQHF. The CDR3 nucleotides are TGTGCCAGCAGTGAACCGGCCAGGGAGGTTGGTCAGCCCCAGCATTTT. The V gene is TRBV6-1, the J gene TRBJ1-5; maybe TRBD1 (5 bases). Trimming left V 2 bases short and J 6 bases short, with 17 bases between. This CDR3 has 16 residues. CDR1 MNHNS and CDR2 SASEGT come from the germline V gene.

A remark on this clonotype: The junction shows a germline mismatch at one end, possibly a read error. The V gene is TRBV4-2, the J gene TRBJ1-1, with D maybe TRBD1 (5 bases). The CDR3 is 12 amino acids. Germline loops: CDR1 LGHNA, CDR2 YNFKEQ. For the CDR3, the DNA is TGTGCCACCAGCCAAGACGGCGGGGCAGCTTTCTTT. Its protein product is CATSQDGGAAFF.

This clonotype appeared a few times. The chain is built from TRBV5-4 and TRBJ2-5; the D gene is possibly TRBD2 (6 bases). The germline V and J ends were trimmed by 5 bases and 1 base, with 12 bases remaining between them. Germline V gives CDR1 SGHNT, CDR2 YYREEE (reference sequence). This CDR3 comprises 14 residues. CDR3: CASSLPGVQETQYF. The CDR3 nucleotides read TGTGCCAGCAGTTTGCCGGGGGTCCAAGAGACCCAGTACTTC.

The V and J genes are TRBV5-1 and TRBJ2-7, with D possibly TRBD1 on 6 matching bases. This CDR3 region has 14 residues. The germline V gene has CDR1 SGHRS and CDR2 YFSETQ. V was clipped by 5 bases and J by 3 bases, with 15 bases between them. CDR3 residues: CASSSPGQVYEQYF. The CDR3 coding sequence is TGCGCCAGCAGTTCCCCGGGACAAGTCTACGAGCAGTACTTC.